This T cell receptor beta chain derives from a study of blood T cell repertoires in COVID-19. About the research overall: Researchers got acute and convalescent COVID-19 samples from the United States, Italy and Spain. T cells, B-cell-depleted T cells, or PBMCs provided the cDNA or gDNA that served as material.

Germline V gene data show CDR1 as MDHEN and CDR2 as SYDVKM. V shed 4 bases and J 7 bases; nucleotides not matched to a gene: 15. This CDR3 has 16 residues. Per the authors' pipeline: Amplification from reference gene primers served as the basis for estimated nucleated cell counts. Sequencing was performed with immunoSEQ multiplex PCR; in TCRdb, only in-frame clones are kept and a portion is missing. That table furnishes V, J and clone size, whereas the DNA furnished D and trimming. The sample has some 90,000 clones; about 90% are singletons. The sample taken for sequencing was peripheral blood. The clonotype was recovered from a woman between 45 and 60 years old in a cohort sampled during active COVID-19. V gene TRBV28 combines with J gene TRBJ1-2, with TRBD1 matching over 7 bases. The CDR3 reads CASSSANPGEGAGYTF. DNA for the CDR3: TGTGCCAGCAGTTCCGCGAATCCCGGCGAGGGGGCTGGCTACACCTTC.